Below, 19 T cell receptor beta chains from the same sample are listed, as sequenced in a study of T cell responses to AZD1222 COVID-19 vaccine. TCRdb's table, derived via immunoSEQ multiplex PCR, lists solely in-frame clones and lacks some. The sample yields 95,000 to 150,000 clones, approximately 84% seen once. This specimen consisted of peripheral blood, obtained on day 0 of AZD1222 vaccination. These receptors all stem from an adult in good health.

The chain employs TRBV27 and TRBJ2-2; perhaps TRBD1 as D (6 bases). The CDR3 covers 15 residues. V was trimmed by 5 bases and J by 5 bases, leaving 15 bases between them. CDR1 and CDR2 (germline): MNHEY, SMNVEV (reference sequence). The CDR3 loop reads CASSPWGRQTGELFF. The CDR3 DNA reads TGTGCCAGCAGTCCCTGGGGGCGCCAGACCGGGGAGCTGTTTTTT.

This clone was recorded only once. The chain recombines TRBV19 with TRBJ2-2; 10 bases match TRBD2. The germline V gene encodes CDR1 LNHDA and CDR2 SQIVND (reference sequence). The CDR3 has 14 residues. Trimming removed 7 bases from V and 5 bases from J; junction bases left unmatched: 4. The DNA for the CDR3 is TGTGCCAGTACTAGCGGGAGTTTGACCGGGGAGCTGTTTTTT. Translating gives CASTSGSLTGELFF.

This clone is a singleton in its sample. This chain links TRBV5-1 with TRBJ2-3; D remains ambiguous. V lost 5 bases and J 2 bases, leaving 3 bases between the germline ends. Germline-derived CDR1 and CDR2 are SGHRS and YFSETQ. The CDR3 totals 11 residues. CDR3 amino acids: CASRNTDTQYF. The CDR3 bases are TGCGCCAGCAGAAACACAGATACGCAGTATTTT.

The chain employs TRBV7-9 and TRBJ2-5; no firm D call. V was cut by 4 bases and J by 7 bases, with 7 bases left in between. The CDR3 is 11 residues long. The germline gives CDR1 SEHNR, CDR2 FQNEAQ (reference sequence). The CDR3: CASSSGGTQYF. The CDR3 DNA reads TGTGCCAGCAGCTCCGGTGGGACCCAGTACTTC.

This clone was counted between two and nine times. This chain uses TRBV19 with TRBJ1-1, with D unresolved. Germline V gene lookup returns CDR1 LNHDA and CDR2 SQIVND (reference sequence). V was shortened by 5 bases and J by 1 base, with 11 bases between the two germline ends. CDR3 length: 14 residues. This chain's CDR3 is CASSPRVRNTEAFF. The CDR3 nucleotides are TGTGCCAGTAGTCCGAGGGTGCGGAACACTGAAGCTTTCTTT.

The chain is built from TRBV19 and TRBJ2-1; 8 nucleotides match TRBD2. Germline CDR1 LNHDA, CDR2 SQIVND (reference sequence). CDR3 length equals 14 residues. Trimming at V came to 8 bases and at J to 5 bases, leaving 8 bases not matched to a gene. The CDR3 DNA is TGTGCCAGTTCGCGAGCGGGAGTTGACAATGAGCAGTTCTTC. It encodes CASSRAGVDNEQFF.

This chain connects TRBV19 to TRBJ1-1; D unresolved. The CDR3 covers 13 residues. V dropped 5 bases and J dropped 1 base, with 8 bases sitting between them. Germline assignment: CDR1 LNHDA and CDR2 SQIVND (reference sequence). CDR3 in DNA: TGTGCCAGTAGTGTATCTTCGAACACTGAAGCTTTCTTT. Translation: CASSVSSNTEAFF.

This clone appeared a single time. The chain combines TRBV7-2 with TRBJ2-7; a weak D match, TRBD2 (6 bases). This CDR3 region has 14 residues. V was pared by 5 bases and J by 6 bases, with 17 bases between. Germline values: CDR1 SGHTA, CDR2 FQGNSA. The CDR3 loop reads CASSQGLWGSEQYF. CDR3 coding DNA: TGTGCCAGCAGCCAGGGACTCTGGGGTTCCGAGCAGTACTTC.

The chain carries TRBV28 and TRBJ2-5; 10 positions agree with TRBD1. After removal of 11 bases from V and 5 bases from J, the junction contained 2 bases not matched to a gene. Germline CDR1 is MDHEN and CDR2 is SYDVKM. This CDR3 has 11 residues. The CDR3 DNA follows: TGTGCCGGGGGACAGGGGGAGACCCAGTACTTC. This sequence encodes CAGGQGETQYF.

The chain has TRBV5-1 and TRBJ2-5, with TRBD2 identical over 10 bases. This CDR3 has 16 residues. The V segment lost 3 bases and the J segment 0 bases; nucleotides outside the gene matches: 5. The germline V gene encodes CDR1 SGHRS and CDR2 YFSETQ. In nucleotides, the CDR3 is TGCGCCAGCAGCTCAGGACTAGCGGATAACCAAGAGACCCAGTACTTC. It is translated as CASSSGLADNQETQYF.

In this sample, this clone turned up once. CDR3 in amino acids: CASSGDTQYF. CDR3 bases: TGTGCCAGCAGCGGAGATACGCAGTATTTT. The genes are TRBV2 and TRBJ2-3; D gene unclear. CDR1 and CDR2 from the germline V gene are SNHLY and FYNNEI. The V end was cut by 6 bases, the J end by 5 bases, with 3 bases between. This CDR3 region has 10 residues.

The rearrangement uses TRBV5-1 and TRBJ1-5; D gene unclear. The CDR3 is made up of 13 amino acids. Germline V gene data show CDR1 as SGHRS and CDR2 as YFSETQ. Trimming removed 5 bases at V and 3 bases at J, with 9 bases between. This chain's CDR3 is CASSNGDNQPQHF. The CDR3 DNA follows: TGCGCCAGCAGTAACGGGGACAATCAGCCCCAGCATTTT.

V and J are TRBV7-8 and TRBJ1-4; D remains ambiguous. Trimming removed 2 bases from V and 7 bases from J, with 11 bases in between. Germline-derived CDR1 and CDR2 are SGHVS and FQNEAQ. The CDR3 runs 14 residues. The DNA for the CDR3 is TGTGCCAGCAGCTTAATCGAAGGTGGTGAAAAACTGTTTTTT. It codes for CASSLIEGGEKLFF.

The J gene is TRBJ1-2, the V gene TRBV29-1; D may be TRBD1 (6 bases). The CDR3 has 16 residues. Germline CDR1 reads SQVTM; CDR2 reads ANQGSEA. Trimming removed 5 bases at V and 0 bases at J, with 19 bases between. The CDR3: CSVPLGGGQANYGYTF. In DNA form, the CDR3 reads TGCAGCGTTCCCTTAGGGGGGGGCCAAGCTAACTATGGCTACACCTTC.

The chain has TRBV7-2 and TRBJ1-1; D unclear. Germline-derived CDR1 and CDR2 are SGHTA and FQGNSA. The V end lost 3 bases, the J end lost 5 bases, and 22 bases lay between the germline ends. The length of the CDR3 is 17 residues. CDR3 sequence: CASSFQTEAKGRTEAFF. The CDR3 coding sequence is TGTGCCAGCAGCTTCCAGACGGAGGCTAAAGGCAGGACTGAAGCTTTCTTT.

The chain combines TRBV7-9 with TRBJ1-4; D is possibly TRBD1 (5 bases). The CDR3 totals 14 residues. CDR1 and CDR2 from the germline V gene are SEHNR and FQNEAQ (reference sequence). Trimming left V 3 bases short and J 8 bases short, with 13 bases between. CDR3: CASSFGGFSEKLFF. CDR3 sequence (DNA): TGTGCCAGCAGCTTCGGGGGGTTTAGCGAAAAACTGTTTTTT. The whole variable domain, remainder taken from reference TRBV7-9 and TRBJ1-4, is DTGVSQNPRHKITKRGQNVTFRCDPISEHNRLYWYRQTLGQGPEFLTYFQNEAQLEKSRLLSDRFSAERPKGSFSTLEIQRTEQGDSAMYLCASSFGGFSEKLFFGSGTQLSVL.

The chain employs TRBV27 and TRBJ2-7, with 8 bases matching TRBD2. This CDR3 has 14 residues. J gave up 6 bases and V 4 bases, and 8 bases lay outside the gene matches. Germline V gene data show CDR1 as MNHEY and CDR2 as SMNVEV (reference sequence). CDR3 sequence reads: CASSSRGLVGEQYF. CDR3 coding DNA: TGTGCCAGCAGTTCCCGGGGACTAGTAGGCGAGCAGTACTTC.

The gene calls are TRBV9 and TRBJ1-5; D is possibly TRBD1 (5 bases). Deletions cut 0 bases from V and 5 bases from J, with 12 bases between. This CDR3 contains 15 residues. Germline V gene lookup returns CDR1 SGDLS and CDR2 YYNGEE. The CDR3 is CASSVVSGFDQPQHF. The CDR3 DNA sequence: TGTGCCAGCAGCGTAGTGTCAGGGTTCGATCAGCCCCAGCATTTT.

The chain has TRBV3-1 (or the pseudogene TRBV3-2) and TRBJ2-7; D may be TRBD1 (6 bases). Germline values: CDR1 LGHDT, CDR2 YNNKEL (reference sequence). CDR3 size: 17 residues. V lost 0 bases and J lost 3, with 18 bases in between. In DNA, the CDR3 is TGTGCCAGCAGCCAAGATGGGGCCGACAGGAGAGACTACGAGCAGTACTTC. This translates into CASSQDGADRRDYEQYF.